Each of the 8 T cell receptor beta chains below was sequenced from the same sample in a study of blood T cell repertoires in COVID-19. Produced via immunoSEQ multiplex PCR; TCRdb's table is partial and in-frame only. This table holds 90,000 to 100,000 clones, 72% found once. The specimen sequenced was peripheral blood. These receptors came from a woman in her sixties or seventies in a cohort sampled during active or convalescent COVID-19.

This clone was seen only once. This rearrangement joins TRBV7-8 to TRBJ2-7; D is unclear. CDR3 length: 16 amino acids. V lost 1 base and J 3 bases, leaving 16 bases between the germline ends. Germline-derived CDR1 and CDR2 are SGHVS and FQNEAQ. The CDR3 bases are TGTGCCAGCAGCTTAGTTCGGCGGTGGAGTTTCTACGAGCAGTACTTC. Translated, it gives CASSLVRRWSFYEQYF.

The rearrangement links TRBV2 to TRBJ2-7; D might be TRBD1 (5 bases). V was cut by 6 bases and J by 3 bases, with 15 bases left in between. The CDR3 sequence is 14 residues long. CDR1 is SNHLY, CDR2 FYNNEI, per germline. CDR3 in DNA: TGTGCCAGCAGGAAAGGGGCCCAAGTCTACGAGCAGTACTTC. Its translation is CASRKGAQVYEQYF.

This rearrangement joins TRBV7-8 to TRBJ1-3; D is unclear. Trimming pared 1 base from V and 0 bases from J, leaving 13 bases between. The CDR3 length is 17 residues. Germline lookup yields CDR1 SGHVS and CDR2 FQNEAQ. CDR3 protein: CASSLVLGFLSGNTIYF. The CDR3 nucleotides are TGTGCCAGCAGCTTAGTACTTGGTTTCCTCTCTGGAAACACCATATATTTT.

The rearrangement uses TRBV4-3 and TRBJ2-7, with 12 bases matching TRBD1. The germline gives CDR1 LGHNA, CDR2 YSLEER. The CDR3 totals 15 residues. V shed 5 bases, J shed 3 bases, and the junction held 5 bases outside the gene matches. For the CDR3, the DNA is TGCGCCAGCAGCGTTAGGGACAGGGGGCTCTACGAGCAGTACTTC. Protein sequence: CASSVRDRGLYEQYF.

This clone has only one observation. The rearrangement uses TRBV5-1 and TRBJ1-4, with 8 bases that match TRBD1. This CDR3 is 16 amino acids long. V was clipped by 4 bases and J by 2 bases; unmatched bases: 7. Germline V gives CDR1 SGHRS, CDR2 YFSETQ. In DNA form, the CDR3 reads TGCGCCAGCAGCCCGGGACAGGAGGGGACTAATGAAAAACTGTTTTTT. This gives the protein CASSPGQEGTNEKLFF.

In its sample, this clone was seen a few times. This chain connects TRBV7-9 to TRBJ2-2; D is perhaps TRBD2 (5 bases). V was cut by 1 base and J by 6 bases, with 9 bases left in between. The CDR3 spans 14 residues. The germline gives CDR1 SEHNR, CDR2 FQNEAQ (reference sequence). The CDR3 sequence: CASSLGLAAGELFF. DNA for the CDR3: TGTGCCAGCAGCTTAGGTCTAGCAGCCGGGGAGCTGTTTTTT. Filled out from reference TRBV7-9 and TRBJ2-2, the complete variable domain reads DTGVSQNPRHKITKRGQNVTFRCDPISEHNRLYWYRQTLGQGPEFLTYFQNEAQLEKSRLLSDRFSAERPKGSFSTLEIQRTEQGDSAMYLCASSLGLAAGELFFGEGSRLTVL.

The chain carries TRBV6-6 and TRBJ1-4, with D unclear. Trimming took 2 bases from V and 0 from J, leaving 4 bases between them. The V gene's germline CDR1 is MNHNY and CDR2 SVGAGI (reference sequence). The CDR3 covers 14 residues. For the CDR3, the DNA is TGTGCCAGCAGTTACGGGCCAACTAATGAAAAACTGTTTTTT. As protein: CASSYGPTNEKLFF.

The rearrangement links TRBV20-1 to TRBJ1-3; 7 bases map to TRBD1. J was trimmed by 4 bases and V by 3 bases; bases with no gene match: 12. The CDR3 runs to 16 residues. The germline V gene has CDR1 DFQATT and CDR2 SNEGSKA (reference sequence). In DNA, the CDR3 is TGCAGTGCTAGTGTTGGTGACAGGGTCTCCGGAAACACCATATATTTT. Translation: CSASVGDRVSGNTIYF.